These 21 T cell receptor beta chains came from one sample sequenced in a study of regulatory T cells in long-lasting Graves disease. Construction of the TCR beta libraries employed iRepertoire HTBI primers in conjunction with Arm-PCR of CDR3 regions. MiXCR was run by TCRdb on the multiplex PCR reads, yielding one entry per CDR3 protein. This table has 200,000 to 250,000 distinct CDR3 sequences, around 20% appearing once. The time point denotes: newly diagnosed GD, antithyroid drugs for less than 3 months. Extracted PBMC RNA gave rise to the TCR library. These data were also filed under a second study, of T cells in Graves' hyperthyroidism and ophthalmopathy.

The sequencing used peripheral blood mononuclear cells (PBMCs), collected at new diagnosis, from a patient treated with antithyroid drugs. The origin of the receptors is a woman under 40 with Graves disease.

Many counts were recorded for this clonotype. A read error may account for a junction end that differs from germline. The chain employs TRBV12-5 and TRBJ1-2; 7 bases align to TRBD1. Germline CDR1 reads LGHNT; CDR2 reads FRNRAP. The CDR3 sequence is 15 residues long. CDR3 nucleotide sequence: TGTGCTAGTGGTCCGGGGGGGCCCGGGACAGCGTTTCTCCGCTTC. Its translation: CASGPGGPGTAFLRF.

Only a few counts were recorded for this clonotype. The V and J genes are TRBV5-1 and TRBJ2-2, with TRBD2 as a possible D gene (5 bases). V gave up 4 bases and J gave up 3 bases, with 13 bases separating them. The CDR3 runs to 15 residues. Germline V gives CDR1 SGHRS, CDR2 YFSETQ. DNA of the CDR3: TGCGCCAGCAGCCGAATGGACTCCTACACCGGGGAGCTGTTTTTT. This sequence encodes CASSRMDSYTGELFF. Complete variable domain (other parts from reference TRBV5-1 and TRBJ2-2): KAGVTQTPRYLIKTRGQQVTLSCSPISGHRSVSWYQQTPGQGLQFLFEYFSETQRNKGNFPGRFSGRQFSNSRSEMNVSTLELGDSALYLCASSRMDSYTGELFFGEGSRLTVL.

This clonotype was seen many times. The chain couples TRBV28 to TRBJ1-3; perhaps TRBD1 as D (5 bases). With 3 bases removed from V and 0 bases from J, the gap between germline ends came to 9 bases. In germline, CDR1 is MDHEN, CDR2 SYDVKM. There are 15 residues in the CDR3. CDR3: CASSFGGISGNTIYF. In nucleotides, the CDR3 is TGTGCCAGCAGTTTCGGGGGGATCTCTGGAAACACCATATATTTT.

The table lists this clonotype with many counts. CDR3 nucleotides: TGCAGTGCTTCCCGACAGGGTGATCAGCCCCAGCATTTT. It is translated as CSASRQGDQPQHF. The chain has TRBV20-1 and TRBJ1-5; TRBD1 matches at 7 bases. Germline CDR1 DFQATT, CDR2 SNEGSKA (reference sequence). V was pared by 5 bases and J by 5 bases, with 6 bases of the junction left unmatched. The length of the CDR3 is 13 residues.

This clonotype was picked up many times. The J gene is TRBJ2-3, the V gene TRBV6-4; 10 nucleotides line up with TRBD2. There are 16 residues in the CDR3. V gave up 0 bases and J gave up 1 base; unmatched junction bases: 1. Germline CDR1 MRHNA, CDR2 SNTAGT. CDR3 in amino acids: CASSDSGTSGTDTQYF. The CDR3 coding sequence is TGTGCCAGCAGTGACTCCGGGACTAGCGGCACAGATACGCAGTATTTT.

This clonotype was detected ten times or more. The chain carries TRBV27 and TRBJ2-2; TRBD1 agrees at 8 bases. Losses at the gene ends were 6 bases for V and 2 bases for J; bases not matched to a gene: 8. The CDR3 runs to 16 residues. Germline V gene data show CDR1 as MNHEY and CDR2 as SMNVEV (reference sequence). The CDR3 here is CASRPWAGGNTGELFF. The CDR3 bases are TGTGCCAGCAGGCCCTGGGCAGGGGGCAACACCGGGGAGCTGTTTTTT.

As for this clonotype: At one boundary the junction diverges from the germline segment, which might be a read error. The CDR3 bases are TGTGCCTGCAGCTTAGGACAGGGTATTAACTATGGCTACACCTTC. Translating it yields CACSLGQGINYGYTF. V usage is TRBV7-3 and J usage is TRBJ1-2; 8 bases align to TRBD1. This CDR3 is built from 15 residues. Germline assignment: CDR1 SGHTA and CDR2 FQGTGA.

Here the CDR3 DNA reads TGTGCCAGCAGCCTTGGGGAGAACTATGGCTACACCTTC. Protein sequence: CASSLGENYGYTF. V gene TRBV3-1 combines with J gene TRBJ1-2; D unresolved. The length of the CDR3 is 13 residues. Germline-derived CDR1 and CDR2 are LGHDT and YNNKEL (reference sequence). Trimming stripped 4 bases from V and 2 bases from J, with 8 bases between.

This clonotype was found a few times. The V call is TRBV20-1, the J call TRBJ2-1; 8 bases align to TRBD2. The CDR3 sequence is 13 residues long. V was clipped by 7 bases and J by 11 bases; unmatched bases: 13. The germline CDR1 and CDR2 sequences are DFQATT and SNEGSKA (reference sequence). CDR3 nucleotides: TGCAGTGATCGCGGGGGGCCGGGGAATAAGCAGTTCTTC. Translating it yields CSDRGGPGNKQFF.

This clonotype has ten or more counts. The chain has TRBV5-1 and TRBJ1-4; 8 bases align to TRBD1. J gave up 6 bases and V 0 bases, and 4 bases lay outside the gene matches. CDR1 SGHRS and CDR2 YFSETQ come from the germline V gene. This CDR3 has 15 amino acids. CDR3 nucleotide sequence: TGCGCCAGCAGCTTGGAGGACAGGGTGGATGAAAAACTGTTTTTT. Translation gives CASSLEDRVDEKLFF.

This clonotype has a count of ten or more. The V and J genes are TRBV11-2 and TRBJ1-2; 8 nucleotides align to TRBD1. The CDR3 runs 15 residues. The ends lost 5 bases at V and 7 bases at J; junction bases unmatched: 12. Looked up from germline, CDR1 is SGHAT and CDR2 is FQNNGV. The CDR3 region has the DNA TGTGCCAGCAGCCCAGGTGTTACAGGGGGTGCTGGCTACACCTTC. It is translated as CASSPGVTGGAGYTF.

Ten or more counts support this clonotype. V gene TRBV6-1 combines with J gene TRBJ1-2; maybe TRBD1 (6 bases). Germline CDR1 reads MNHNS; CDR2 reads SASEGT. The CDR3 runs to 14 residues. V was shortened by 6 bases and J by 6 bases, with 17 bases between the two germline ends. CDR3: CASSPLRGAHGYTF. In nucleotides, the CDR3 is TGTGCCAGCAGCCCACTAAGGGGGGCGCATGGCTACACCTTC.

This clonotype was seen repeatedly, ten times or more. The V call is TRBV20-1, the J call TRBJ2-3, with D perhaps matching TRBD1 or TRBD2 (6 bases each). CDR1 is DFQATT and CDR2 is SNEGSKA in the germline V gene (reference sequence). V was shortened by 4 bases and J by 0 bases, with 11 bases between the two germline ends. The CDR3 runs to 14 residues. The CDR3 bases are TGCAGTGCTATTCCGGGGGCGAGCACAGATACGCAGTATTTT. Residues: CSAIPGASTDTQYF.

Written as DNA, the CDR3 is TGCAGTGCGCCCTCAAGGGACCGTGCTAGCACAGATACGCAGTATTTT. Encoded protein: CSAPSRDRASTDTQYF. The chain has TRBV20-1 and TRBJ2-3, with D perhaps TRBD1 or TRBD2 (5 bases each). Per the germline V gene, CDR1 is DFQATT and CDR2 is SNEGSKA (reference sequence). This CDR3 is built from 16 residues. The V gene lost 6 bases and the J gene lost 0 bases, with 19 bases spanning the gap.

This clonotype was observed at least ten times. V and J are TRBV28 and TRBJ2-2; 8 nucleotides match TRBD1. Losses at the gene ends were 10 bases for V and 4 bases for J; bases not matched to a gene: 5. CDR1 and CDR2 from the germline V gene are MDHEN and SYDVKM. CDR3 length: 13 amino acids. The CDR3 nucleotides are TGTGCCACCCCAGGGGGCCGCACCGGGGAGCTGTTTTTT. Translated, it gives CATPGGRTGELFF.

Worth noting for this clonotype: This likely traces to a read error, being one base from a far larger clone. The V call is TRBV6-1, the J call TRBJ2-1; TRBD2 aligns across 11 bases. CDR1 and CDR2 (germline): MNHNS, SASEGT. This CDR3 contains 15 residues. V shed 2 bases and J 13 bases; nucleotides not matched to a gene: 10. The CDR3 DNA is TGTGCCAGCAGTGAACTAGCGGGGGGCCAAGAGACCCAGTTCTTC. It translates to CASSELAGGQETQFF.

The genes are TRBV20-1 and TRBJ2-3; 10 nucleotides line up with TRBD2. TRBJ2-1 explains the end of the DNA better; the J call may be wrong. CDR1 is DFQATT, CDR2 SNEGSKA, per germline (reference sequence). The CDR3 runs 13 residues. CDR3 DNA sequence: TGCAGTGCTAAAGCGGGAGGGGATGATGAGCAGTTCTTC. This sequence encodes CSAKAGGDDEQFF.

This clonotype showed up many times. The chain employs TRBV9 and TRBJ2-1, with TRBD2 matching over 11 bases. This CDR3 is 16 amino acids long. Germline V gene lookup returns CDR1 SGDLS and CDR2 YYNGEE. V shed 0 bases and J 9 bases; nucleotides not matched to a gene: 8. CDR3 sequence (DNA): TGTGCCAGCAGCGTAGGGGTAGCGGGGGGGCCGGGTGAGCAGTTCTTC. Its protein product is CASSVGVAGGPGEQFF.

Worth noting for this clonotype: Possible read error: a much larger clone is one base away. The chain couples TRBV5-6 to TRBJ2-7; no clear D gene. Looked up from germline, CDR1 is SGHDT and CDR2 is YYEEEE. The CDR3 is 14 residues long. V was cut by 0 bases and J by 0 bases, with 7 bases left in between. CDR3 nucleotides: TGTGCCAGCAGCTTGGAGGAAAGCTCCTACGAGCAGTACTTC. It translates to CASSLEESSYEQYF.

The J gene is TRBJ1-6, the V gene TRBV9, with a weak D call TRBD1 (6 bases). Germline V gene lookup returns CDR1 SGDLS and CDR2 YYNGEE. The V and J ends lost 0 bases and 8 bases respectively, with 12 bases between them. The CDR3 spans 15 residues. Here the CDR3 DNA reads TGTGCCAGCAGCGTAGTCGGACAGTACGATTCACCCCTCCACTTT. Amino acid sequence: CASSVVGQYDSPLHF.

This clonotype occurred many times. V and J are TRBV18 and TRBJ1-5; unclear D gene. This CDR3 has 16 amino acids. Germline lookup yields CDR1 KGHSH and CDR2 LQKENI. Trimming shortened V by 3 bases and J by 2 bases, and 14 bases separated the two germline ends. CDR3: CASSPTPTGGNQPQHF. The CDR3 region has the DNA TGTGCCAGCTCACCTACACCGACTGGGGGCAATCAGCCCCAGCATTTT. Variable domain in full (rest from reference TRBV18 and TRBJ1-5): NAGVMQNPRHLVRRRGQEARLRCSPMKGHSHVYWYRQLPEEGLKFMVYLQKENIIDESGMPKERFSAEFPKEGPSILRIQQVVRGDSAAYFCASSPTPTGGNQPQHFGDGTRLSIL.